The 18 T cell receptor beta chains below were found in one sample sequenced in a study of shared clonotypes between healthy human individuals. Sequenced by immunoSEQ multiplex PCR; TCRdb stores in-frame clones only, minus some. This sample has approximately 2.1 million clones, with roughly 93% found just once. Sequenced input: naive CD4+ T cells from PBMCs. This sample's subset: CD45RA+ positively selected. The receptor source for this set is a man aged 18 to 30 in good health. Some clones in this sample may be carry-over from other donors' samples.

The chain links TRBV13 to TRBJ2-7; perhaps TRBD1 as D (5 bases). The CDR3 consists of 16 residues. Germline values: CDR1 PRHDT, CDR2 FYEKMQ (reference sequence). V was cut by 5 bases and J by 3 bases, with 20 bases left in between. The CDR3 nucleotides read TGTGCCAGCAGCCAAATCAGGTCAGGGCCGATCTACGAGCAGTACTTC. Protein product: CASSQIRSGPIYEQYF.

V is TRBV25-1 and J is TRBJ2-4, with D possibly TRBD1 on 6 matching bases. The germline V gene has CDR1 MGHDK and CDR2 SYGVNS. The CDR3 totals 12 residues. Trimming shortened V by 4 bases and J by 12 bases, and 13 bases separated the two germline ends. CDR3: CASSVPGAGQYF. CDR3 coding DNA: TGTGCCAGCAGTGTACCAGGGGCGGGTCAGTACTTC. The whole variable domain, remainder taken from reference TRBV25-1 and TRBJ2-4, is EADIYQTPRYLVIGTGKKITLECSQTMGHDKMYWYQQDPGMELHLIHYSYGVNSTEKGDLSSESTVSRIRTEHFPLTLESARPSHTSQYLCASSVPGAGQYFGAGTRLSVL.

The sample holds one count of this clone. The sample carries other DNA sequences with the same CDR3. The chain combines TRBV5-1 with TRBJ2-2; 8 bases fit TRBD2. This CDR3 contains 15 residues. In germline, CDR1 is SGHRS, CDR2 YFSETQ. V was clipped by 2 bases and J by 3 bases; unmatched bases: 3. CDR3 in DNA: TGCGCCAGCAGCTTACGAGCGGGGGACACCGGGGAGCTGTTTTTT. As protein: CASSLRAGDTGELFF.

The chain links TRBV7-9 to TRBJ1-3, with D perhaps matching TRBD1 (5 bases). The CDR3 has 17 amino acids. Trimming removed 5 bases from V and 0 bases from J, with 17 bases in between. Per the germline V gene, CDR1 is SEHNR and CDR2 is FQNEAQ (reference sequence). CDR3 protein: CASSPGGTSYSGNTIYF. CDR3 coding DNA: TGTGCCAGCAGCCCCGGTGGGACCTCTTACTCTGGAAACACCATATATTTT.

This chain's CDR3 is CASRRQGNANQPQHF. In DNA form, the CDR3 reads TGTGCCAGTAGGAGACAGGGGAATGCGAATCAGCCCCAGCATTTT. J is TRBJ1-5 and V is TRBV19; 8 bases agree with TRBD1. This CDR3 has 15 amino acids. In germline, CDR1 is LNHDA, CDR2 SQIVND (reference sequence). After removal of 6 bases from V and 4 bases from J, the junction contained 8 bases not matched to a gene.

The chain combines TRBV25-1 with TRBJ1-3; 7 bases are shared with TRBD1. The CDR3 spans 14 residues. Germline CDR1 and CDR2: MGHDK and SYGVNS. Unmatched junction bases numbered 8, after V lost 3 bases and J lost 9 bases. The CDR3 protein is CASSEQQGRSTIYF. The CDR3 DNA reads as TGTGCCAGCAGTGAGCAACAGGGGAGGAGCACCATATATTTT.

The chain's CDR3 is CASRPWGPNTEAFF. As DNA, the CDR3 is TGTGCCAGCAGGCCCTGGGGACCTAACACTGAAGCTTTCTTT. The chain joins TRBV6-5 to TRBJ1-1; the D gene is possibly TRBD1 (5 bases). The CDR3 sequence is 14 residues long. Germline V gene sequence: CDR1 MNHEY, CDR2 SVGAGI. Between the trimmed V and J ends, which lost 6 bases and 2 bases, there was a span of 13 bases.

In regard to this clone: This sample includes further DNA sequences coding for the same CDR3. The chain has TRBV11-3 and TRBJ2-3, with D perhaps TRBD1 (6 bases). Between the trimmed V and J ends, which lost 1 base and 6 bases, there was a span of 11 bases. CDR1 and CDR2 from the germline V gene are SGHNT and YENEEA. The CDR3 contains 14 residues. CDR3 protein: CASSLGGHTDTQYF. The CDR3 bases are TGTGCCAGCAGCTTAGGGGGACACACGGATACGCAGTATTTT.

The chain has TRBV19 and TRBJ1-1; 7 positions match TRBD1. V shed 6 bases and J 10 bases; nucleotides not matched to a gene: 11. The CDR3 has 13 residues. The V gene's germline CDR1 is LNHDA and CDR2 SQIVND (reference sequence). The CDR3 sequence: CASSPTGMGGAFF. In nucleotides, the CDR3 is TGTGCCAGTAGCCCGACAGGGATGGGTGGAGCTTTCTTT.

The chain recombines TRBV18 with TRBJ1-5, with no clear D. This CDR3 has 17 residues. Germline V gives CDR1 KGHSH, CDR2 LQKENI. The V and J ends lost 2 bases and 4 bases respectively, with 18 bases between them. The DNA for the CDR3 is TGTGCCAGCTCACCAGTTGGGGTTGGGGATTATAATCAGCCCCAGCATTTT. It translates to CASSPVGVGDYNQPQHF. Drawing the rest from reference TRBV18 and TRBJ1-5, the complete variable domain is NAGVMQNPRHLVRRRGQEARLRCSPMKGHSHVYWYRQLPEEGLKFMVYLQKENIIDESGMPKERFSAEFPKEGPSILRIQQVVRGDSAAYFCASSPVGVGDYNQPQHFGDGTRLSIL.

The chain is built from TRBV6-5 and TRBJ2-5; D ambiguous. Germline V gene sequence: CDR1 MNHEY, CDR2 SVGAGI. Trimming pared 1 base from V and 1 base from J, leaving 10 bases between. The CDR3 length is 15 residues. CDR3 bases: TGTGCCAGCAGTTACTTAGCAGGCCGCCAAGAGACCCAGTACTTC. Translated: CASSYLAGRQETQYF.

The rearrangement uses TRBV19 and TRBJ2-1; no clear D gene. Deletions cut 3 bases from V and 3 bases from J, with 9 bases between. Germline-derived CDR1 and CDR2 are LNHDA and SQIVND (reference sequence). This CDR3 has 14 amino acids. CDR3 bases: TGTGCCAGTAGTATTTCCCCCCTCTACAATGAGCAGTTCTTC. It encodes CASSISPLYNEQFF.

J is TRBJ2-1 and V is TRBV1; TRBD2, the table's D call, was not compared with the DNA. TRBV1 is designated a pseudogene. CDR3 length: 17 amino acids. CDR3 in amino acids: CTSSQDCTSGLYNEQFF. The CDR3 DNA reads TGCACCAGCAGCCAAGATTGTACTAGCGGACTATACAATGAGCAGTTCTTC.

The chain carries TRBV6-1 and TRBJ2-5; D not certain. The CDR3 loop spans 14 amino acids. V lost 1 base to trimming and J lost 7 bases, with 13 bases between them. Germline V gene lookup returns CDR1 MNHNS and CDR2 SASEGT. In nucleotides, the CDR3 is TGTGCCAGCAGTGAAGGGCCCCCGAGCCGGACCCAGTACTTC. This gives the protein CASSEGPPSRTQYF.

This chain joins TRBV18 and TRBJ1-5; 7 nucleotides align to TRBD1. With 1 base clipped from V and 4 bases from J, the junction kept 4 bases outside the gene matches. CDR1 and CDR2 from the germline V gene are KGHSH and LQKENI. This CDR3 spans 15 amino acids. CDR3: CASSPRAQGNQPQHF. Here the CDR3 DNA reads TGTGCCAGCTCACCACGAGCACAGGGGAATCAGCCCCAGCATTTT. The full variable domain, in which reference TRBV18 and TRBJ1-5 provide the parts outside the CDR3, is NAGVMQNPRHLVRRRGQEARLRCSPMKGHSHVYWYRQLPEEGLKFMVYLQKENIIDESGMPKERFSAEFPKEGPSILRIQQVVRGDSAAYFCASSPRAQGNQPQHFGDGTRLSIL.

V usage is TRBV15 and J usage is TRBJ1-2; tentative D call: TRBD1 (5 bases). CDR1 is LNHNV and CDR2 is YYDKDF in the germline V gene (reference sequence). The CDR3 is made up of 14 amino acids. The V and J ends lost 6 bases and 1 base respectively, with 12 bases between them. The CDR3 DNA sequence: TGTGCCACCAGTGTGAGAGGGGTTAACTATGGCTACACCTTC. Residues: CATSVRGVNYGYTF.

This clone appeared a few times. The chain carries TRBV13 and TRBJ1-5; D is unresolved. V was trimmed by 4 bases and J by 4 bases, leaving 11 bases between them. The CDR3 sequence is 14 residues long. Germline-derived CDR1 and CDR2 are PRHDT and FYEKMQ (reference sequence). This CDR3 is CASSSRRGNQPQHF. The DNA of the CDR3 is TGTGCCAGCAGCTCAAGACGAGGAAATCAGCCCCAGCATTTT.

The chain employs TRBV5-1 and TRBJ2-7; 11 bases are shared with TRBD2. The length of the CDR3 is 17 residues. In germline, CDR1 is SGHRS, CDR2 YFSETQ. J was trimmed by 0 bases and V by 6 bases; bases with no gene match: 11. As DNA, the CDR3 is TGCGCCAGCACCCTTGGCCTAGCGGGAGGCCTCTCCTACGAGCAGTACTTC. Residues: CASTLGLAGGLSYEQYF.